This T cell receptor (beta chain) was obtained from a study of blood T cells in healthy people across ages. Findings of the study overall: PBMCs that were unsorted prevented a conclusive naive versus antigen-experienced comparison.

The table lists this clonotype with a few counts. Its antigen is currently unknown. Through a sample-barcoded 5' primer and a J-beta primer mix, a second PCR was run for about 6 to 12 cycles. Every sample gave at least 2.5 million paired-end reads containing CDR3. Using its own MiXCR run on the 5' RACE reads, TCRdb lists one record per CDR3 protein. In the table there are 1.5 million to 1.9 million distinct CDR3 sequences, under 55% of which are singletons. Per-sample yields of isolated PBMCs were at least 6 million. Each sample provided at least 6 micrograms of extracted total RNA. Sequencing was performed on blood. The clonotype originates from a woman between 18 and 30 years old in good health.

CDR3 region: CASSQLPTSGYTDTQYF. DNA of the CDR3: TGTGCCAGCAGTCAACTTCCGACTAGCGGGTACACAGATACGCAGTATTTT. V is TRBV6-1 and J is TRBJ2-3; 10 bases are a match to TRBD2. Trimming cost V 5 bases and J 2 bases; bases outside gene matches: 10. This CDR3 has 17 residues. From germline, CDR1 is MNHNS and CDR2 SASEGT.